What follows is one T cell receptor beta chain and its context. Its antigen is undetermined. Sequencing was performed with immunoSEQ multiplex PCR; in TCRdb, only in-frame clones are kept and a portion is missing. The sample has roughly 20,000 clones, around 70% seen once. This entry comes from a study of vaccination effects on CD4 cells after COVID-19. V dropped 6 bases and J dropped 4 bases, with 6 bases sitting between them. Per germline, CDR1 MRHNA and CDR2 SNTAGT. This CDR3 contains 11 residues. Findings and caveats of the study: Vaccine- and infection-induced clones showed marked clonal contraction late following vaccination.

Antigen-specific CD4+ T cell clonotypes were called by their expansion after viral peptide-pool culture in ViraFEST. Researchers isolated CD4+ T cells once 9 to 11 days of culture had elapsed. Vaccinated participants had no history of SARS-CoV-2 infection and tested negative for nucleocapsid antibodies. Every well housed 2.1 million or so PBMC, which grew in culture alongside around 9.8 IU/ml IL-2 and around 9.8 ug/ml peptides. J is TRBJ1-1 and V is TRBV6-4, with D uncertain. The source material was CD4+ T cells from PBMCs cultured with HCoV-229E spike peptides, sampled before COVID-19 vaccination. This sequence was found in a human donor who received a COVID-19 vaccine. CDR3 loop: CASRKGTEAFF. The CDR3 coding sequence is TGTGCCAGCAGGAAAGGCACTGAAGCTTTCTTT.